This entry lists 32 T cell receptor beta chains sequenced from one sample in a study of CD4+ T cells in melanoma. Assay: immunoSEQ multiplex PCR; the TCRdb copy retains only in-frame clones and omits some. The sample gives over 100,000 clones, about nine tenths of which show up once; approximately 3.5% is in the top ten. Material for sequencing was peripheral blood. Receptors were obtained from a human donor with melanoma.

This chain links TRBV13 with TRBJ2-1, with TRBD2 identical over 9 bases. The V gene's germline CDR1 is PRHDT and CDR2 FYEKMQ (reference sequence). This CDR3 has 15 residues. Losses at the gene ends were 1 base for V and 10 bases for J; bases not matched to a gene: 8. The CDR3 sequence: CASSLVAGVVGEQFF. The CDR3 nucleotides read TGTGCCAGCAGCTTAGTAGCGGGAGTAGTAGGGGAGCAGTTCTTC. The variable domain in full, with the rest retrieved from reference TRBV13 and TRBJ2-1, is AAGVIQSPRHLIKEKRETATLKCYPIPRHDTVYWYQQGPGQDPQFLISFYEKMQSDKGSIPDRFSAQQFSDYHSELNMSSLELGDSALYFCASSLVAGVVGEQFFGPGTRLTVL.

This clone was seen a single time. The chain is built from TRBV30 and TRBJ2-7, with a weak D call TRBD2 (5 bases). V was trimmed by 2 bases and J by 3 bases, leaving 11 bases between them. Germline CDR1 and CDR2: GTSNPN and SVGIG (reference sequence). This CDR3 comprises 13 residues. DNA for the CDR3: TGTGCCTGGAGTCTTAGGAGGCTCTACGAGCAGTACTTC. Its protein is CAWSLRRLYEQYF.

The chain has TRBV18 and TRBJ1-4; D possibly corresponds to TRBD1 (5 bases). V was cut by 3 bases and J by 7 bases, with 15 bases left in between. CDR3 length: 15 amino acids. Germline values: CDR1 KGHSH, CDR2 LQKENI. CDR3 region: CASSPLLGQPEKLFF. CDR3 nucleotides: TGTGCCAGCTCACCTCTTCTGGGGCAGCCTGAAAAACTGTTTTTT.

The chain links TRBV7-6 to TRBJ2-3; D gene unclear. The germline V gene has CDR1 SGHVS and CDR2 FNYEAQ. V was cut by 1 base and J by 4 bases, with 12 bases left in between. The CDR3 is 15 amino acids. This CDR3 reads CASSLVELSADTQYF. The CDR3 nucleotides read TGTGCCAGCAGCTTAGTAGAGTTGTCGGCAGATACGCAGTATTTT.

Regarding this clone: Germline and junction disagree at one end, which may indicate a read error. The CDR3: CPKDQGGDEQYF. The DNA for the CDR3 is TGCCCCAAAGATCAGGGGGGGGACGAGCAGTACTTC. The V gene is TRBV10-3, the J gene TRBJ2-7, with D perhaps being TRBD1 or TRBD2 (7 bases each). Germline V gene lookup returns CDR1 ENHRY and CDR2 SYGVKD. This CDR3 is built from 12 residues.

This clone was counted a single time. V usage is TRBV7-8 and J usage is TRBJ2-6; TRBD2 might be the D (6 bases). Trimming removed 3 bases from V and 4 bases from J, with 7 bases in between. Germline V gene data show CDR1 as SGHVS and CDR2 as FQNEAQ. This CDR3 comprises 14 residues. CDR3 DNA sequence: TGTGCCAGCAGCTTTCTAGCGGGGGCCAACGTCCTGACTTTC. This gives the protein CASSFLAGANVLTF.

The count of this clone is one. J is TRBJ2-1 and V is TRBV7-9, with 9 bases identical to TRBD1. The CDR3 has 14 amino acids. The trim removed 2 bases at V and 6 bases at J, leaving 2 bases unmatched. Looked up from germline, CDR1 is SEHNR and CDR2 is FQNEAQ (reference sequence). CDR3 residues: CASSLLDRGNEQFF. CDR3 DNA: TGTGCCAGCAGCTTACTGGACAGGGGCAATGAGCAGTTCTTC. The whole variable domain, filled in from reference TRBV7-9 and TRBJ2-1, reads DTGVSQNPRHKITKRGQNVTFRCDPISEHNRLYWYRQTLGQGPEFLTYFQNEAQLEKSRLLSDRFSAERPKGSFSTLEIQRTEQGDSAMYLCASSLLDRGNEQFFGPGTRLTVL.

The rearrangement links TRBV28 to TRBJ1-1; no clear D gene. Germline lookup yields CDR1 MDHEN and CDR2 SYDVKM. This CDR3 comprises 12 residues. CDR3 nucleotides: TGTGTAGTTAAGAGACTGAACACTGAAGCTTTCTTT. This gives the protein CVVKRLNTEAFF.

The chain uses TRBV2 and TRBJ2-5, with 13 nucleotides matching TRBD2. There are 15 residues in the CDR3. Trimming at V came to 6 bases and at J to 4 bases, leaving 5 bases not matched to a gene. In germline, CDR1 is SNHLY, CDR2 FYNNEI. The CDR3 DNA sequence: TGTGCCAGCAGACCCCGGACTAGCGGGGGAGAGACCCAGTACTTC. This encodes CASRPRTSGGETQYF.

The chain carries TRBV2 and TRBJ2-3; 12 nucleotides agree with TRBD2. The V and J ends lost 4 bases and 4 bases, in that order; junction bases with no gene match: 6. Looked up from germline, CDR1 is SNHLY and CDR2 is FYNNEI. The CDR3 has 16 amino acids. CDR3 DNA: TGTGCCAGCAGTGGGCTAGCGGGAGGGTCGGCAGATACGCAGTATTTT. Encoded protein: CASSGLAGGSADTQYF.

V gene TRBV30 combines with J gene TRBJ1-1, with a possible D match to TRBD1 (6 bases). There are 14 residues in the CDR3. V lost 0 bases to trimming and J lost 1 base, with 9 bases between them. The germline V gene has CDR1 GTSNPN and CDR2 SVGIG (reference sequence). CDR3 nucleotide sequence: TGTGCCTGGAGTGTAGGGGGAACGAACACTGAAGCTTTCTTT. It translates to CAWSVGGTNTEAFF.

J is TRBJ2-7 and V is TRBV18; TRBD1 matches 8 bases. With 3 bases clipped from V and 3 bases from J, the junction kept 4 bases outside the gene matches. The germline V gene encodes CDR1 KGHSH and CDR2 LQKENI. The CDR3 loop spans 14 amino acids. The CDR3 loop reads CASSPTTGGYEQYF. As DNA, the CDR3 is TGTGCCAGCTCACCGACCACAGGGGGCTACGAGCAGTACTTC. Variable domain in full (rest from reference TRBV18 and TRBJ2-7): NAGVMQNPRHLVRRRGQEARLRCSPMKGHSHVYWYRQLPEEGLKFMVYLQKENIIDESGMPKERFSAEFPKEGPSILRIQQVVRGDSAAYFCASSPTTGGYEQYFGPGTRLTVT.

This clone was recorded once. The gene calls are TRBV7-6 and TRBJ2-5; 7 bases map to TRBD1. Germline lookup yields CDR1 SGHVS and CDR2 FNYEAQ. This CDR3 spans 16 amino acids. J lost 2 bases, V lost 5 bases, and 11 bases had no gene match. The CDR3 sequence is CASSVGQALNQETQYF. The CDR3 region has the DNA TGTGCCAGCAGCGTCGGACAGGCCCTTAATCAAGAGACCCAGTACTTC.

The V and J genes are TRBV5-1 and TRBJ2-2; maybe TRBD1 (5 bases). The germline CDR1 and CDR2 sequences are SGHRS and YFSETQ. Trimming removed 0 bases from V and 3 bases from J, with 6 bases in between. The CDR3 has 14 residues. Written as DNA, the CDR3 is TGCGCCAGCAGCTTGGGACAGTACACCGGGGAGCTGTTTTTT. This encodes CASSLGQYTGELFF.

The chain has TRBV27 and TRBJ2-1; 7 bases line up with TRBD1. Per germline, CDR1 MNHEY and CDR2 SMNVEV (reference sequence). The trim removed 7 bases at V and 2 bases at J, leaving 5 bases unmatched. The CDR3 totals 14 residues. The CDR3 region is CASNPGQPYNEQFF. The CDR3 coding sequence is TGTGCCAGCAATCCGGGACAGCCCTACAATGAGCAGTTCTTC.

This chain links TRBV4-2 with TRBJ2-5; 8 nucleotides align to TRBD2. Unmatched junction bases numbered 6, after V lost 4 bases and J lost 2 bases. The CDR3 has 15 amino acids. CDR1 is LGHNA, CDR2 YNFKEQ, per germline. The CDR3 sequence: CASSRSGAIQETQYF. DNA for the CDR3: TGTGCCAGCAGCCGTAGCGGGGCTATACAAGAGACCCAGTACTTC.

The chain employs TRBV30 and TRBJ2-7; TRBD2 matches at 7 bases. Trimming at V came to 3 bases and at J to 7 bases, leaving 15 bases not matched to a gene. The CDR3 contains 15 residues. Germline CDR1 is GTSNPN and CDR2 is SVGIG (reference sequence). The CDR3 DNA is TGTGCCTGGAGGGGGGGGGAATCCCTCGCGGGGGAGCAGTACTTC. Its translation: CAWRGGESLAGEQYF.

Here the CDR3 reads CAWGGTPATNEKLFF. CDR3 coding DNA: TGTGCCTGGGGTGGCACACCCGCCACTAATGAAAAACTGTTTTTT. The rearrangement uses TRBV30 and TRBJ1-4; D is unresolved. There are 15 residues in the CDR3. Germline V gives CDR1 GTSNPN, CDR2 SVGIG (reference sequence). The germline V and J ends were trimmed by 5 bases and 2 bases, with 15 bases remaining between them.

The DNA for the CDR3 is TGTGCCAGCAGCGGGGCCCTGGGGACCCAGTACTTC. It codes for CASSGALGTQYF. This chain links TRBV5-4 with TRBJ2-5, with TRBD1 as a possible D gene (5 bases). Trimming shortened V by 4 bases and J by 7 bases, and 11 bases separated the two germline ends. This CDR3 is built from 12 residues. In germline, CDR1 is SGHNT, CDR2 YYREEE (reference sequence). Complete variable domain (other parts from reference TRBV5-4 and TRBJ2-5): ETGVTQSPTHLIKTRGQQVTLRCSSQSGHNTVSWYQQALGQGPQFIFQYYREEENGRGNFPPRFSGLQFPNYSSELNVNALELDDSALYLCASSGALGTQYFGPGTRLLVL.

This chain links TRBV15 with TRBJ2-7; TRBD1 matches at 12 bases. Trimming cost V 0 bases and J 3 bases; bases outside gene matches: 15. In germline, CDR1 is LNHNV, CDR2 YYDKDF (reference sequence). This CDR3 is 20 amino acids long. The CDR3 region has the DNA TGTGCCACCAGCAGAGATATTATGGGACAGGGGGCGGCCCTTGGCTACGAGCAGTACTTC. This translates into CATSRDIMGQGAALGYEQYF.

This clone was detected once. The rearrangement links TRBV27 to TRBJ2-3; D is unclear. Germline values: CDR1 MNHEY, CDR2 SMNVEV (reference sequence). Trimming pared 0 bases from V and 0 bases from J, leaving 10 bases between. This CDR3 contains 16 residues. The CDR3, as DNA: TGTGCCAGCAGTTTATCTGGGGTCTCTAGCACAGATACGCAGTATTTT. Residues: CASSLSGVSSTDTQYF.

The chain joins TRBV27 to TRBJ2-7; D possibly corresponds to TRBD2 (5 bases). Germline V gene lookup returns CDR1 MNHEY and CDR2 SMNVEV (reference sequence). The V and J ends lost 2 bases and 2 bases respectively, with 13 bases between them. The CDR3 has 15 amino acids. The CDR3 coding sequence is TGTGCCAGCAGTTTAAGGCTAGCCCTACCCTACGAGCAGTACTTC. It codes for CASSLRLALPYEQYF.

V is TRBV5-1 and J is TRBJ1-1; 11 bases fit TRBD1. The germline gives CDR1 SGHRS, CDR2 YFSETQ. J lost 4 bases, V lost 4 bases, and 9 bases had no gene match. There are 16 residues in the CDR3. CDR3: CASSPRTGGLITEAFF. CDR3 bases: TGCGCCAGCAGCCCGAGGACAGGGGGCTTGATCACTGAAGCTTTCTTT.

CDR3 residues: CASSQDTRNVKPSSYEQYF. CDR3 coding DNA: TGCGCCAGCAGCCAAGATACCAGGAACGTAAAGCCCTCGTCCTACGAGCAGTACTTC. This chain uses TRBV4-3 with TRBJ2-7, with D unresolved. The CDR3 runs 19 residues. Deletions cut 0 bases from V and 1 base from J, with 22 bases between. Germline-derived CDR1 and CDR2 are LGHNA and YSLEER.

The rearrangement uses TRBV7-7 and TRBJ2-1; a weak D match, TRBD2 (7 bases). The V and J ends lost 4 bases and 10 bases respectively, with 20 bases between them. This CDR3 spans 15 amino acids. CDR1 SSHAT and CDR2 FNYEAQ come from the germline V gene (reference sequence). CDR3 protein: CASSSGLGGGEEQFF. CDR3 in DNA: TGTGCCAGCAGCTCAGGACTGGGGGGGGGCGAGGAGCAGTTCTTC. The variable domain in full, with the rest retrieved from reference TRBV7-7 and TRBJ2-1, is GAGVSQSPRYKVTKRGQDVTLRCDPISSHATLYWYQQALGQGPEFLTYFNYEAQPDKSGLPSDRFSAERPEGSISTLTIQRTEQRDSAMYRCASSSGLGGGEEQFFGPGTRLTVL.

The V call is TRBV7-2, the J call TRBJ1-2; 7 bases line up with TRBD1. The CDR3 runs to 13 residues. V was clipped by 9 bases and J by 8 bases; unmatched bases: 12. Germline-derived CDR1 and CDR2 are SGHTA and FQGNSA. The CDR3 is CASEQGPNGGYTF. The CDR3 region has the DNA TGTGCCAGTGAACAGGGGCCCAACGGCGGCTACACCTTC. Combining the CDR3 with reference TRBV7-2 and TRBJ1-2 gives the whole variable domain GAGVSQSPSNKVTEKGKDVELRCDPISGHTALYWYRQSLGQGLEFLIYFQGNSAPDKSGLPSDRFSAERTGGSVSTLTIQRTQQEDSAVYLCASEQGPNGGYTFGSGTRLTVV.

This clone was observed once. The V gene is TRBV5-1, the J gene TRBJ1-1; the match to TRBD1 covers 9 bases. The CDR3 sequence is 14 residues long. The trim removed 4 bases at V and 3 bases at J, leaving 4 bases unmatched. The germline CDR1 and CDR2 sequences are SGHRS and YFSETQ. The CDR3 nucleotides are TGCGCCAGCAGCCGGGACAGGGCTGACACTGAAGCTTTCTTT. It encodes CASSRDRADTEAFF.

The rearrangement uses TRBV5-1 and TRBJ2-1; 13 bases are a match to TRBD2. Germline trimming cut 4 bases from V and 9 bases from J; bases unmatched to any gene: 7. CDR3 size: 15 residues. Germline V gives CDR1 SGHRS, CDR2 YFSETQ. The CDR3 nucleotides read TGCGCCAGCAGCCTACAACTAGCGGGGGGGCGTGAGCAGTTCTTC. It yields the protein CASSLQLAGGREQFF.

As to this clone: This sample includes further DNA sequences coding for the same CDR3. The CDR3 nucleotides read TGTGCCAGCAGCTTAGGAGGTCTGGGATATGGCTACACCTTC. Translation: CASSLGGLGYGYTF. This chain joins TRBV7-2 and TRBJ1-2; no firm D call. The CDR3 runs to 14 residues. The germline V gene has CDR1 SGHTA and CDR2 FQGNSA. The V and J ends lost 1 base and 5 bases respectively, with 11 bases between them.

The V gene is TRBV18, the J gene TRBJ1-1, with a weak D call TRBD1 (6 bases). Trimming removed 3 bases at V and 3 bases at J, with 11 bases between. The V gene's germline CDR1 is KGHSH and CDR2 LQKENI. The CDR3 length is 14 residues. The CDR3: CASSPGGGDTEAFF. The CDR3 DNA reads TGTGCCAGCTCACCGGGAGGGGGGGACACTGAAGCTTTCTTT. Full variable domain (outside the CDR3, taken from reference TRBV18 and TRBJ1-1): NAGVMQNPRHLVRRRGQEARLRCSPMKGHSHVYWYRQLPEEGLKFMVYLQKENIIDESGMPKERFSAEFPKEGPSILRIQQVVRGDSAAYFCASSPGGGDTEAFFGQGTRLTVV.

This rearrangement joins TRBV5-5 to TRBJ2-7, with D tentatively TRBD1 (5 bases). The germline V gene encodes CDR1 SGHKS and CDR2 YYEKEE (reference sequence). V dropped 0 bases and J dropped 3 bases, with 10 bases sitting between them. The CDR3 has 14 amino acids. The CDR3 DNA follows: TGTGCCAGCAGCTTGGCAGGGTCTTACTACGAGCAGTACTTC. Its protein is CASSLAGSYYEQYF.

This CDR3 reads CAISESTGSRNTIYF. CDR3 DNA sequence: TGTGCCATCAGTGAGTCTACAGGCTCCAGGAACACCATATATTTT. This chain links TRBV10-3 with TRBJ1-3; TRBD1 might be the D (5 bases). Trimming took 0 bases from V and 7 from J, leaving 13 bases between them. CDR1 is ENHRY, CDR2 SYGVKD, per germline. The CDR3 extends over 15 amino acids.